Listed here are 21 T cell receptor beta chains from one sample, sequenced in a study of blood T cell repertoires in COVID-19. The repertoire was sequenced with immunoSEQ multiplex PCR; TCRdb's copy has only in-frame clones and lacks some. The sample comprises about 56,000 clones, nearly 90% of which are singletons, and less than 50% rests with the top ten. Sequencing used peripheral blood. The receptors derive from an older woman with COVID-19, enrolled during active disease.

This clone was picked up many times. The rearrangement joins TRBV19 to TRBJ2-1; 10 nucleotides align to TRBD1. The length of the CDR3 is 17 residues. V shed 6 bases, J shed 7 bases, and the junction held 15 bases outside the gene matches. From germline, CDR1 is LNHDA and CDR2 SQIVND (reference sequence). CDR3 protein: CASRRTVGQGGRNEQFF. Here the CDR3 DNA reads TGTGCCAGTAGACGAACTGTTGGACAGGGGGGGCGGAATGAGCAGTTCTTC.

This chain connects TRBV19 to TRBJ2-1; 7 bases agree with TRBD1. Per germline, CDR1 LNHDA and CDR2 SQIVND (reference sequence). The CDR3 runs 15 residues. V was pared by 6 bases and J by 0 bases, with 5 bases of the junction left unmatched. Here the CDR3 DNA reads TGTGCCAGTAGCAGGGGACAGTCCTCCTACAATGAGCAGTTCTTC. Translated: CASSRGQSSYNEQFF.

The chain links TRBV28 to TRBJ2-1; 13 nucleotides align to TRBD2. The CDR3 runs 23 residues. V lost 5 bases and J lost 1; bases outside the gene matches: 23. The germline gives CDR1 MDHEN, CDR2 SYDVKM. CDR3 protein: CASSLSANPGTSGTRISYNEQFF. DNA of the CDR3: TGTGCCAGCAGTCTCTCGGCAAACCCCGGGACTAGCGGGACCCGGATATCCTACAATGAGCAGTTCTTC.

This chain connects TRBV25-1 to TRBJ1-6; 7 bases map to TRBD1. J gave up 7 bases and V 5 bases, and 8 bases lay outside the gene matches. The CDR3 totals 15 residues. CDR1 is MGHDK, CDR2 SYGVNS, per germline. The CDR3 protein is CASSLWDSQNSPLHF. The CDR3 coding sequence is TGTGCCAGCAGTCTGTGGGACAGCCAAAATTCACCCCTCCACTTT.

This chain uses TRBV29-1 with TRBJ2-5, with no clear D. Trimming removed 7 bases at V and 1 base at J, with 10 bases between. Germline V lookup: CDR1 SQVTM, CDR2 ANQGSEA. The CDR3 is 12 amino acids. The chain's CDR3 is CSAQPGQETQYF. CDR3 nucleotides: TGCAGCGCCCAGCCGGGCCAAGAGACCCAGTACTTC.

The chain joins TRBV18 to TRBJ1-5; 9 nucleotides align to TRBD1. From germline, CDR1 is KGHSH and CDR2 LQKENI. The CDR3 totals 14 residues. V shed 4 bases and J 8 bases; nucleotides not matched to a gene: 6. The CDR3: CASSLGQGSEPQHF. The CDR3 coding sequence is TGTGCCAGCTCACTAGGACAGGGGAGTGAGCCCCAGCATTTT. The whole variable domain, remainder taken from reference TRBV18 and TRBJ1-5, is NAGVMQNPRHLVRRRGQEARLRCSPMKGHSHVYWYRQLPEEGLKFMVYLQKENIIDESGMPKERFSAEFPKEGPSILRIQQVVRGDSAAYFCASSLGQGSEPQHFGDGTRLSIL.

This chain joins TRBV12-3 or TRBV12-4 and TRBJ1-1; the D gene is possibly TRBD1 (6 bases). The CDR3 has 13 residues. Trimming took 3 bases from V and 5 from J, leaving 10 bases between them. The CDR3 loop is CASSFGGGTEAFF. CDR3 DNA: TGTGCCAGCAGTTTTGGGGGCGGTACTGAAGCTTTCTTT.

The J gene is TRBJ1-2, the V gene TRBV15; 10 nucleotides match TRBD1. This CDR3 spans 15 amino acids. CDR1 is LNHNV, CDR2 YYDKDF, per germline (reference sequence). CDR3 in DNA: TGTCCGCACCGAGGGGGGGACAGGGGAACCTATGGCTACACCTTC. This encodes CPHRGGDRGTYGYTF.

The gene calls are TRBV6-5 and TRBJ1-1; 10 nucleotides line up with TRBD1. CDR3 length: 15 amino acids. Germline CDR1 and CDR2: MNHEY and SVGAGI. V was clipped by 2 bases and J by 4 bases; unmatched bases: 4. The CDR3 region has the DNA TGTGCCAGCAGTTACCACTGGACAGGGGGCACTGAAGCTTTCTTT. Translating it yields CASSYHWTGGTEAFF.

The CDR3 loop reads CASSIPRGVNEKLFF. CDR3 in DNA: TGTGCCAGCAGCATCCCCAGGGGCGTTAATGAAAAACTGTTTTTT. V is TRBV7-9 and J is TRBJ1-4, with D possibly matching TRBD1 (6 bases). This CDR3 is built from 15 residues. The germline CDR1 and CDR2 sequences are SEHNR and FQNEAQ (reference sequence). V lost 5 bases and J lost 4, with 14 bases in between.

This clone was counted a single time. J is TRBJ2-3 and V is TRBV4-1; the D gene is possibly TRBD1 (6 bases). The CDR3 is 16 residues long. Germline V gene sequence: CDR1 MGHRA, CDR2 YSYEKL. V lost 4 bases and J 5 bases, leaving 19 bases between the germline ends. The CDR3 nucleotides read TGCGCCAGCAGCCCGCGCTGGGGGCAGGGTCAAGATACGCAGTATTTT. Translating it yields CASSPRWGQGQDTQYF.

The chain has TRBV7-2 and TRBJ2-7; 7 nucleotides agree with TRBD2. V trimming: 5 bases; J trimming: 6 bases; junction bases outside the gene matches: 10. The germline gives CDR1 SGHTA, CDR2 FQGNSA. The CDR3 covers 14 residues. CDR3 DNA sequence: TGTGCCAGCAGCCTTGGGAGGGCCTCCCTCGAGCAGTACTTC. Protein sequence: CASSLGRASLEQYF. Filled out from reference TRBV7-2 and TRBJ2-7, the complete variable domain reads GAGVSQSPSNKVTEKGKDVELRCDPISGHTALYWYRQSLGQGLEFLIYFQGNSAPDKSGLPSDRFSAERTGGSVSTLTIQRTQQEDSAVYLCASSLGRASLEQYFGPGTRLTVT.

The gene calls are TRBV29-1 and TRBJ2-3; TRBD2 matches 12 bases. Germline-derived CDR1 and CDR2 are SQVTM and ANQGSEA. CDR3 size: 13 residues. Trimming at V came to 7 bases and at J to 6 bases, leaving 5 bases not matched to a gene. The CDR3 DNA reads TGCAGCGCTCTAGCGGGGGGGGCGGATACGCAGTATTTT. It encodes CSALAGGADTQYF.

Remarks on this clone: The sample carries other DNA sequences with the same CDR3. The chain is built from TRBV15 and TRBJ2-7; the match to TRBD2 covers 13 bases. The germline CDR1 and CDR2 sequences are LNHNV and YYDKDF (reference sequence). CDR3 length equals 15 residues. V shed 1 base, J shed 3 bases, and the junction held 0 bases outside the gene matches. DNA for the CDR3: TGTGCCACCAGCAGAGGGACTAGCGGGAGCTACGAGCAGTACTTC. It is translated as CATSRGTSGSYEQYF.

This chain joins TRBV27 and TRBJ2-1, with 11 bases identical to TRBD2. The CDR3 has 19 amino acids. Per the germline V gene, CDR1 is MNHEY and CDR2 is SMNVEV (reference sequence). V shed 0 bases, J shed 4 bases, and the junction held 11 bases outside the gene matches. The CDR3 DNA sequence: TGTGCCAGCAGTTTATCGTGGACCGACACTAGCGGGGGTTACAATGAGCAGTTCTTC. Its protein product is CASSLSWTDTSGGYNEQFF.

This rearrangement joins TRBV30 to TRBJ1-2; TRBD1 is a possible D gene (6 bases). Germline V lookup: CDR1 GTSNPN, CDR2 SVGIG (reference sequence). V was cut by 5 bases and J by 4 bases, with 8 bases left in between. The CDR3 runs 11 residues. The CDR3 DNA follows: TGTGCCTGGGGACAGTTCTATGGCTACACCTTC. Its protein is CAWGQFYGYTF. The full variable domain, its missing parts supplied by reference TRBV30 and TRBJ1-2, is SQTIHQWPATLVQPVGSPLSLECTVEGTSNPNLYWYRQAAGRGLQLLFYSVGIGQISSEVPQNLSASRPQDRQFILSSKKLLLSDSGFYLCAWGQFYGYTFGSGTRLTVV.

This chain uses TRBV6-5 with TRBJ2-7; no clear D gene. V was trimmed by 5 bases and J by 6 bases, leaving 14 bases between them. CDR1 and CDR2 from the germline V gene are MNHEY and SVGAGI. CDR3 length: 13 amino acids. CDR3 region: CASSRQGSSEQYF. The CDR3 DNA reads TGTGCCAGCAGTAGACAAGGTTCGAGCGAGCAGTACTTC.

This rearrangement joins TRBV29-1 to TRBJ2-7; 7 bases are shared with TRBD1. In germline, CDR1 is SQVTM, CDR2 ANQGSEA. This CDR3 is built from 13 residues. J lost 4 bases, V lost 6 bases, and 9 bases had no gene match. The DNA for the CDR3 is TGCAGCGTATCTCAGGGGGTGTTATACGAGCAGTACTTC. Translating gives CSVSQGVLYEQYF.

This chain joins TRBV6-2 or TRBV6-3 and TRBJ1-2, with 7 bases aligning to TRBD1. Germline V lookup: CDR1 MNHEY, CDR2 SVGEGT. The CDR3 is 12 amino acids. Trimming cost V 5 bases and J 5 bases; bases outside gene matches: 2. The DNA for the CDR3 is TGTGCCAGCAGTCTACAGGGGTATGGCTACACCTTC. It yields the protein CASSLQGYGYTF.

This clone has just one count. The chain employs TRBV20-1 and TRBJ2-1, with a weak D call TRBD2 (6 bases). Germline CDR1 DFQATT, CDR2 SNEGSKA (reference sequence). The germline V and J ends were trimmed by 5 bases and 8 bases, with 10 bases remaining between them. CDR3 length: 11 residues. The CDR3, as DNA: TGCAGTGCTGACCGGGACTATGAGCAGTTCTTC. Its translation is CSADRDYEQFF.

The J gene is TRBJ1-2, the V gene TRBV21-1. TRBV21-1 is a pseudogene. The CDR3 contains 13 residues. CDR3 nucleotides: TGTGCCAGCAGCAAAGCGCCGGGAGAAGGCTACACCTTC. Protein sequence: CASSKAPGEGYTF.